A selection of T cell receptor beta chains follows, all from one sample in a study of monozygotic twins with cystic fibrosis. Repertoires were generated with immunoSEQ multiplex PCR, while TCRdb's copy carries only in-frame clones and drops some. The sample holds approximately 34,000 clones, over 70% seen once. Sample: blood. The receptor source for this set is a girl aged 2 to 9 with cystic fibrosis. The CDR3 runs from the conserved cysteine through the conserved F or W. Fields, in order: J gene, V gene, CDR3 protein.

TRBJ1-5 | TRBV4-1 | CASSQDGVIQPQHF
TRBJ2-2 | TRBV7-9 | CASSSRQRNTGELFF
TRBJ2-5 | TRBV7-2 | CASSFPASVETQYF
TRBJ1-2 | TRBV6-4 | CASSALLGGGPTF
TRBJ1-4 | TRBV4-1 | CASSPGGGRKEKLFF
TRBJ2-1 | TRBV29-1 | CSLLRLGQGYDEQFF
TRBJ1-2 | TRBV6-5 | CASSYRQGESYGYTF
TRBJ1-4 | TRBV27 | CASPGRGREKLFF
TRBJ2-6 | TRBV25-1 | CASSEFVTGTGANVLTF
TRBJ1-1 | TRBV30 | CAWKFGEGRLNTEAFF
TRBJ1-2 | TRBV30 | CAWKGRTNYGYTF